This T cell receptor beta chain was captured in a study of blood T cell repertoires in COVID-19. The CDR3 is made up of 16 amino acids. Germline V gives CDR1 SNHLY, CDR2 FYNNEI. TCRdb's copy holds only in-frame clones and misses some; the assay was immunoSEQ multiplex PCR. Here the sample spans roughly 260,000 clones, 88% being singletons. In the case of this clone: At one end, the junction sequence differs from germline, possibly due to a read error.

The clonotype comes from a man aged 60 to 69 who had recovered from COVID-19. The V and J genes are TRBV2 and TRBJ1-3; 11 bases map to TRBD1. The sample comprised peripheral blood. Here the CDR3 reads CASREGQGAIGNTIYF. The CDR3 DNA reads as TGTGCCAGCAGGGAAGGACAGGGGGCGATTGGAAACACCATATATTTT.